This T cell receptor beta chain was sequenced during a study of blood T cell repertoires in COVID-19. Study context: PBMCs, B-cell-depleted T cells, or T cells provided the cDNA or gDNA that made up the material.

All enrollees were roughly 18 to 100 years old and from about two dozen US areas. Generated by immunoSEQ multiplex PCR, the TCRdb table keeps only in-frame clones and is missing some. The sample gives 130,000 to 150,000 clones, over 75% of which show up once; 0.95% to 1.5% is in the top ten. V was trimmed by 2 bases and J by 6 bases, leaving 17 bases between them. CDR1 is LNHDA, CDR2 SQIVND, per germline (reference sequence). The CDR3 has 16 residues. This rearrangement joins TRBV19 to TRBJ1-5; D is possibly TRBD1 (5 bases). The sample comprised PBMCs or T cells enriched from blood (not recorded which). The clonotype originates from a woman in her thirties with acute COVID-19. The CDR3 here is CASSIYRGEGGQPQHF. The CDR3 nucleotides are TGTGCCAGTAGTATATATCGGGGGGAGGGTGGTCAGCCCCAGCATTTT.